This T cell receptor beta chain was observed in a study of T cell responses to AZD1222 COVID-19 vaccine. General study findings and limits: Spike-specific TCR breadth and depth grew following two AZD1222 doses. Close to half of all spike-specific TCRs reportedly target regions of the variants that are unmutated. Sampling captured repertoires only after the peak T cell response.

V dropped 3 bases and J dropped 8 bases, with 17 bases sitting between them. Germline CDR1 is SGHRS and CDR2 is YFSETQ. The CDR3 length is 15 residues. Method: immunoSEQ multiplex PCR; TCRdb's copy keeps in-frame clones and lacks some. The sample includes about 140,000 clones, 65% to 90% of them seen just once. Concerning this clone: Its specificity is not known.

V usage is TRBV5-1 and J usage is TRBJ2-2; D gene ambiguous. The TCR was taken from an adult who received the MenACWY meningococcal vaccine as a control. Specimen: peripheral blood, collected 28 days after the second dose of the MenACWY control vaccine. In DNA form, the CDR3 reads TGCGCCAGCAGCTCCGACCCCCACGAGAAGGGGGAGCTGTTTTTT. Translation gives CASSSDPHEKGELFF.